Sequencing of this T cell receptor (beta chain) was carried out in a study of blood T cell repertoires in COVID-19. For the study at large: PBMCs, B-cell-depleted T cells, or T cells provided the cDNA or gDNA that made up the material.

Assay used: immunoSEQ multiplex PCR; TCRdb lists only in-frame clones, some missing. In the table there are 200,000 to 250,000 clones, about nine tenths of which are singletons. The sample holds one count of this clone. V gave up 0 bases and J gave up 11 bases, with 11 bases separating them. The germline gives CDR1 SGHTA, CDR2 FQGNSA. The CDR3 extends over 14 amino acids. Participant age was roughly 18 to 90 years, and participants resided in fewer than 25 US areas. Grouping used clinical history reported by participants in a survey and questionnaire. The recovered donors of Cohort 3 showed two negative PCRs, clearance, or symptom resolution.

What was sequenced was PBMCs or T cells enriched from blood (not recorded which). The sequence was collected from a woman aged 30 to 39 who had recovered from COVID-19. This rearrangement joins TRBV7-2 to TRBJ1-6; D ambiguous. CDR3 coding DNA: TGTGCCAGCAGCTTAGCTCAGGAGAGGGCACCCCTCCACTTT. This gives the protein CASSLAQERAPLHF.